This TCR beta chain was retrieved from a study of T cell clones after liver transplantation. Study-level information: Samples came from ITN030ST, which attempted immunosuppression withdrawal within 2 years of liver transplantation.

With respect to this clone: Its antigen is unknown.

Sequenced by immunoSEQ multiplex PCR; TCRdb stores in-frame clones only, minus some. The table includes 90,000 to 120,000 clones, 80% to 85% detected once. Findings and limits, study-wide: In a couple of subjects, few donor cells limited the measurable donor-reactive repertoire. Circulating graft-donor-reactive CD4 TCRbeta sequences fell significantly post-transplant in 5 of 8 subjects. Migration into the graft, not deletion, may explain lost graft donor-reactive T cells.

Unmatched junction bases numbered 17, after V lost 4 bases and J lost 4 bases. CDR1 is SGHTS, CDR2 YDEGEE, per germline. The CDR3 runs to 18 residues. The receptor's source is a human donor who received a liver transplant. Sequences were derived from CD4+ T cells from blood, sampled before liver transplant. This rearrangement joins TRBV5-8 to TRBJ1-2; TRBD1 agrees at 9 bases. CDR3 sequence (DNA): TGTGCCAGCAGCCCACCCTACGGGACAGGGCAATTTGGCTATGGCTACACCTTC. Translating it yields CASSPPYGTGQFGYGYTF.